The present T cell receptor (beta chain) was sequenced within a study of blood T cell repertoires in COVID-19. About the study: There were acute and convalescent COVID-19 samples, and they came from the United States, Italy and Spain.

As handled by the study authors: Amplification of reference gene primers was used by the study to estimate nucleated cell counts. The data were produced by immunoSEQ multiplex PCR, yet TCRdb's version contains in-frame clones alone and is incomplete. The V and J calls and the clone size are those of that table, but D and trimming were determined from the DNA. The sample shows over 30,000 clones, about 90% of them seen only once. CDR1 is LNHDA and CDR2 is SQIVND in the germline V gene (reference sequence). The CDR3 runs 14 residues. V lost 5 bases, J lost 6 bases, and 8 bases stayed unmatched. Sequenced input: peripheral blood. This clonotype was sampled from a woman between 65 and 79 years old with active COVID-19. The chain employs TRBV19 and TRBJ1-2; 8 bases agree with TRBD1. CDR3 bases: TGTGCCAGTAGTCACCTAGACAGGGGAGATGGCTACACCTTC. This codes for CASSHLDRGDGYTF.